One sample yielded the 28 T cell receptor beta chains listed below, sequenced in a study of blood T cells in healthy people across ages. A J-beta primer mix and a sample-barcoded 5' primer were used in a second PCR of roughly 7 to 12 cycles. TCRdb re-called the 5' RACE reads through MiXCR, storing one row per CDR3 protein. The sample has about 1.1 million distinct CDR3 sequences, 35% to 40% seen once. Specimen: blood. All receptors derive from a man between 18 and 29 years old in good health.

The count of this clonotype is one. This chain joins TRBV20-1 and TRBJ2-3, with 12 nucleotides matching TRBD2. This CDR3 has 17 amino acids. Per the germline V gene, CDR1 is DFQATT and CDR2 is SNEGSKA (reference sequence). With 2 bases clipped from V and 2 bases from J, the junction kept 8 bases outside the gene matches. The CDR3 sequence is CSARSAGLAGHTDTQYF. DNA of the CDR3: TGCAGTGCTAGATCAGCCGGACTAGCGGGGCACACAGATACGCAGTATTTT.

The chain employs TRBV2 and TRBJ2-1, with 9 bases aligning to TRBD2. The junction had 8 bases not matched to a gene; V was cut back by 10 bases and J by 4 bases. Germline assignment: CDR1 SNHLY and CDR2 FYNNEI. The CDR3 covers 14 residues. CDR3: CATHISGGYNEQFF. The CDR3 DNA is TGTGCCACCCATATAAGCGGGGGGTACAATGAGCAGTTCTTC.

The chain recombines TRBV6-2 or TRBV6-3 with TRBJ2-1; 10 bases align to TRBD2. The CDR3 extends over 16 amino acids. V lost 6 bases to trimming and J lost 13 bases; unmatched junction nucleotides: 18. In germline, CDR1 is MNHEY, CDR2 SVGEGT. DNA of the CDR3: TGTGCCAGCAGACCAGCGGGGGGGCCGCCTTTAGAGACCCAGTTCTTC. It specifies CASRPAGGPPLETQFF.

The gene calls are TRBV4-2 and TRBJ2-5; D is possibly TRBD1 (5 bases). The CDR3 covers 13 residues. V was trimmed by 5 bases and J by 11 bases, leaving 18 bases between them. From germline, CDR1 is LGHNA and CDR2 YNFKEQ. Written as DNA, the CDR3 is TGTGCCAGCAGCGACTTCCCAGGGAATGAGCAGTACTTC. It encodes CASSDFPGNEQYF.

This rearrangement joins TRBV20-1 to TRBJ2-5; 10 positions match TRBD1. This CDR3 comprises 15 residues. Germline CDR1 DFQATT, CDR2 SNEGSKA (reference sequence). Unmatched junction bases numbered 4, after V lost 3 bases and J lost 0 bases. In nucleotides, the CDR3 is TGCAGTGCTAGCAAGACAGGGGGCCACCAAGAGACCCAGTACTTC. It yields the protein CSASKTGGHQETQYF.

This clonotype was picked up a small number of times. The rearrangement joins TRBV5-6 to TRBJ2-3; D possibly corresponds to TRBD2 (5 bases). Trimming stripped 2 bases from V and 3 bases from J, with 13 bases between. Looked up from germline, CDR1 is SGHDT and CDR2 is YYEEEE. The CDR3 extends over 15 amino acids. CDR3 protein: CASSFNGLATDTQYF. DNA for the CDR3: TGTGCCAGCAGCTTCAACGGTCTAGCAACAGATACGCAGTATTTT.

V and J are TRBV19 and TRBJ2-7, with 7 bases lining up with TRBD1. The CDR3 runs to 14 residues. Losses at the gene ends were 6 bases for V and 5 bases for J; bases not matched to a gene: 10. CDR1 is LNHDA, CDR2 SQIVND, per germline (reference sequence). CDR3 coding DNA: TGTGCCAGTAGAGATCCGACAGGGTCCAACGAGCAGTACTTC. The encoded protein is CASRDPTGSNEQYF.

This clonotype was found a few times. This chain joins TRBV27 and TRBJ2-7; tentative D call: TRBD1 (5 bases). The V end was cut by 5 bases, the J end by 4 bases, with 9 bases between. The CDR3 is 12 amino acids. Germline CDR1 MNHEY, CDR2 SMNVEV (reference sequence). The chain's CDR3 is CASSVQGYEQYF. For the CDR3, the DNA is TGTGCCAGCAGTGTCCAGGGATACGAGCAGTACTTC.

This clonotype was counted only a few times. J is TRBJ1-5 and V is TRBV4-3; D gene unclear. Germline CDR1 and CDR2: LGHNA and YSLEER. The CDR3 contains 14 residues. The V end was cut by 0 bases, the J end by 7 bases, with 10 bases between. DNA for the CDR3: TGCGCCAGCAGCCAAGATAGAAGGTACCAGCCCCAGCATTTT. Amino acid sequence: CASSQDRRYQPQHF.

This chain joins TRBV4-2 and TRBJ2-3; 8 bases match TRBD2. CDR3 length equals 18 residues. Germline CDR1 reads LGHNA; CDR2 reads YNFKEQ. V was pared by 1 base and J by 1 base, with 10 bases of the junction left unmatched. The CDR3 sequence is CASSQVTPELAGTDTQYF. The DNA for the CDR3 is TGTGCCAGCAGCCAAGTAACGCCGGAACTAGCGGGCACAGATACGCAGTATTTT.

About this clonotype: A read error may produce the germline difference seen at one junction end. The chain employs TRBV12-3 or TRBV12-4 and TRBJ2-7, with no clear D. This CDR3 region has 17 residues. The CDR3 reads CVSSLEFTSVIYNEQYF. The CDR3 coding sequence is TGTGTCAGCAGTTTAGAGTTCACATCCGTAATCTACAATGAGCAGTACTTC.

The sample holds a few counts of this clonotype. The J gene is TRBJ2-1, the V gene TRBV20-1, with unresolved D. The CDR3 has 12 amino acids. The germline CDR1 and CDR2 sequences are DFQATT and SNEGSKA (reference sequence). V was pared by 0 bases and J by 10 bases, with 10 bases between. CDR3 bases: TGCAGTGCTAGAGATGGTGGGCCCGAGCAGTTCTTC. This codes for CSARDGGPEQFF.

The chain combines TRBV15 with TRBJ2-3; tentatively, D is TRBD2 (5 bases). This CDR3 is 16 amino acids long. V was shortened by 5 bases and J by 1 base, with 16 bases between the two germline ends. Germline CDR1 reads LNHNV; CDR2 reads YYDKDF (reference sequence). CDR3 sequence (DNA): TGTGCCACCAGCCTCCTTACTAGTCAGGGCACAGATACGCAGTATTTT. It is translated as CATSLLTSQGTDTQYF.

This clonotype has just a few counts. J is TRBJ2-5 and V is TRBV7-9, with TRBD2 identical over 7 bases. The CDR3 extends over 14 amino acids. CDR1 and CDR2 from the germline V gene are SEHNR and FQNEAQ (reference sequence). Germline trimming cut 5 bases from V and 5 bases from J; bases unmatched to any gene: 8. The CDR3 DNA is TGTGCCAGCAGCCTAGGCCTAGCGGTTGAGACCCAGTACTTC. Translated: CASSLGLAVETQYF.

This sequence joins TRBV5-1 and TRBJ2-5, with D hard to call. V gave up 3 bases and J gave up 5 bases, with 14 bases separating them. There are 14 residues in the CDR3. Per the germline V gene, CDR1 is SGHRS and CDR2 is YFSETQ. In nucleotides, the CDR3 is TGCGCCAGCAGCTATGACCTAGGCCGGGAGACCCAGTACTTC. Residues: CASSYDLGRETQYF.

V usage is TRBV6-2 or TRBV6-3 and J usage is TRBJ1-1, with no clear D. CDR3 length equals 15 residues. Per the germline V gene, CDR1 is MNHEY and CDR2 is SVGEGT. V was clipped by 6 bases and J by 1 base, with 15 bases between them. CDR3 protein: CASRQIGRENTEAFF. CDR3 DNA sequence: TGTGCCAGCAGGCAGATCGGACGGGAGAACACTGAAGCTTTCTTT.

The genes are TRBV5-1 and TRBJ1-6, with TRBD1 matching over 9 bases. CDR3 length: 16 residues. V gave up 3 bases and J gave up 5 bases; unmatched junction bases: 6. Germline CDR1 is SGHRS and CDR2 is YFSETQ. CDR3: CASSSGTGRNNSPLHF. In nucleotides, the CDR3 is TGCGCCAGCAGCTCGGGGACAGGGAGAAATAATTCACCCCTCCACTTT. Combining the CDR3 with reference TRBV5-1 and TRBJ1-6 gives the whole variable domain KAGVTQTPRYLIKTRGQQVTLSCSPISGHRSVSWYQQTPGQGLQFLFEYFSETQRNKGNFPGRFSGRQFSNSRSEMNVSTLELGDSALYLCASSSGTGRNNSPLHFGNGTRLTVT.

The CDR3 is CASSSARSSYNEQFF. The CDR3 DNA is TGTGCCAGCAGTTCCGCCAGGAGCTCCTACAATGAGCAGTTCTTC. The chain employs TRBV28 and TRBJ2-1; no reliable D call. Trimming shortened V by 4 bases and J by 0 bases, and 10 bases separated the two germline ends. There are 15 residues in the CDR3. The germline CDR1 and CDR2 sequences are MDHEN and SYDVKM.

Details on this clonotype: This may be a read error, as it is one base from a much larger clone. The chain uses TRBV5-6 and TRBJ2-1; D gene ambiguous. Germline values: CDR1 SGHDT, CDR2 YYEEEE. V was shortened by 4 bases and J by 0 bases, with 8 bases between the two germline ends. The CDR3 is 14 amino acids. The CDR3, as DNA: TGTGCCAGCAGCCGATTGAGCTCCTACAATGAGCAGTTCTTC. It specifies CASSRLSSYNEQFF.

The chain employs TRBV7-3 and TRBJ2-1; maybe TRBD2 (6 bases). The CDR3 length is 16 residues. V gave up 3 bases and J gave up 3 bases, with 15 bases separating them. Germline values: CDR1 SGHTA, CDR2 FQGTGA. Here the CDR3 DNA reads TGTGCCAGCAGCTTGGGGGGTGGACTCTACTACAATGAGCAGTTCTTC. It is translated as CASSLGGGLYYNEQFF.

The chain has TRBV5-1 and TRBJ2-4; D ambiguous. The length of the CDR3 is 14 residues. Trimming took 0 bases from V and 8 from J, leaving 12 bases between them. CDR1 is SGHRS, CDR2 YFSETQ, per germline. CDR3 sequence: CASSLAAQKDIQYF. The CDR3 DNA reads TGCGCCAGCAGCTTGGCCGCACAGAAAGACATTCAGTACTTC.

The chain carries TRBV12-3 or TRBV12-4 and TRBJ2-4; TRBD2 matches 8 bases. Trimming at V came to 3 bases and at J to 3 bases, leaving 13 bases not matched to a gene. This CDR3 has 18 residues. The CDR3 region is CASSFSFDPRGGKNIQYF. Written as DNA, the CDR3 is TGTGCCAGCAGTTTCTCTTTCGACCCTCGGGGGGGCAAAAACATTCAGTACTTC.

CDR3 sequence (DNA): TGCAGCGCTAAAGACGGACAGGGGATCTACAATGAGCAGTTCTTC. Protein sequence: CSAKDGQGIYNEQFF. This chain joins TRBV29-1 and TRBJ2-1, with 9 bases matching TRBD1. The V and J ends lost 7 bases and 3 bases, in that order; junction bases with no gene match: 10. This CDR3 comprises 15 residues. CDR1 and CDR2 (germline): SQVTM, ANQGSEA.

This sequence joins TRBV9 and TRBJ1-1, with D unclear. The V end lost 4 bases, the J end lost 1 base, and 11 bases lay between the germline ends. CDR1 is SGDLS, CDR2 YYNGEE, per germline. CDR3 length equals 14 residues. CDR3 loop: CASSRKTANTEAFF. The CDR3, as DNA: TGTGCCAGCAGCCGTAAGACGGCGAACACTGAAGCTTTCTTT.

This chain connects TRBV20-1 to TRBJ1-2, with D perhaps TRBD1 (6 bases). The germline V and J ends were trimmed by 0 bases and 2 bases, with 19 bases remaining between them. The CDR3 spans 17 residues. Germline V gives CDR1 DFQATT, CDR2 SNEGSKA (reference sequence). The CDR3 region is CSAREPGGGGLNYGYTF. CDR3 in DNA: TGCAGTGCTAGAGAACCCGGGGGCGGGGGGCTAAACTATGGCTACACCTTC.

This clonotype was recorded once. The chain's CDR3 is CASSPSRRGGGHNEQYF. In DNA form, the CDR3 reads TGTGCCAGCAGTCCTTCTCGTCGGGGGGGAGGACACAATGAGCAGTACTTC. This rearrangement joins TRBV12-3 or TRBV12-4 to TRBJ2-5; 8 bases line up with TRBD2. The CDR3 is 17 amino acids. V was clipped by 5 bases and J by 11 bases; unmatched bases: 22.

This clonotype was seen only once. The chain has TRBV13 and TRBJ2-7; 7 nucleotides line up with TRBD2. The trim removed 5 bases at V and 4 bases at J, leaving 8 bases unmatched. CDR1 and CDR2 (germline): PRHDT, FYEKMQ (reference sequence). The CDR3 is 14 amino acids. The CDR3 sequence: CASSAAGHGYEQYF. In DNA form, the CDR3 reads TGTGCCAGCAGCGCAGCGGGGCATGGGTACGAGCAGTACTTC.

The genes are TRBV11-2 and TRBJ2-5; D remains unclear. CDR1 and CDR2 (germline): SGHAT, FQNNGV. The germline V and J ends were trimmed by 5 bases and 2 bases, with 15 bases remaining between them. The CDR3 totals 15 residues. The CDR3 loop is CASSNVQDHQETQYF. The CDR3 nucleotides read TGTGCCAGCAGCAATGTCCAGGACCATCAAGAGACCCAGTACTTC.